The 10 T cell receptor beta chains given below trace back to one sample, sequenced in a study of cytomegalovirus exposure and HLA in healthy donors (TCRdb year 2017). Receptor libraries were prepared by the immunoSEQ multiplex PCR assay. The multiplex PCR relied on a mix of 60 forward primers for TCR Vbeta segments and 13 reverse primers for TCR Jbeta segments. TCRdb took this table from immuneACCESS and kept in-frame rearrangements with V and J called. Such tables lack part of the clones; where checked against another copy, unresolved V genes explain under half of the gap, and the rest is unexplained. The sample table shows roughly 190,000 clones, and around four fifths are seen once. Jointly, the top ten make up 2% to 3% of the sample. The sample consisted of PBMCs. All receptors come from a woman aged 50 to 65 in good health and CMV-seropositive.

V usage is TRBV4-1 and J usage is TRBJ2-3, with TRBD2 as a possible D gene (5 bases). V was shortened by 4 bases and J by 2 bases, with 22 bases between the two germline ends. Looked up from germline, CDR1 is MGHRA and CDR2 is YSYEKL. CDR3 length: 18 residues. The chain's CDR3 is CASSLERLDLSVTDTQYF. The CDR3 nucleotides read TGCGCCAGCAGCCTCGAGCGGTTGGATCTTAGTGTCACAGATACGCAGTATTTT.

J is TRBJ2-7 and V is TRBV28, with D possibly being TRBD1 (5 bases). The germline V and J ends were trimmed by 7 bases and 0 bases, with 13 bases remaining between them. This CDR3 has 14 amino acids. CDR1 and CDR2 (germline): MDHEN, SYDVKM. This CDR3 reads CASNSRVGSYEQYF. DNA for the CDR3: TGTGCCAGCAACTCCAGGGTTGGCTCCTACGAGCAGTACTTC.

The rearrangement joins TRBV5-4 to TRBJ2-1; 8 nucleotides line up with TRBD2. This CDR3 comprises 15 residues. Looked up from germline, CDR1 is SGHNT and CDR2 is YYREEE (reference sequence). V gave up 0 bases and J gave up 6 bases; unmatched junction bases: 5. In DNA, the CDR3 is TGTGCCAGCAGCTTGGCGGGACTAGGTTTCAATGAGCAGTTCTTC. This gives the protein CASSLAGLGFNEQFF.

V is TRBV9 and J is TRBJ2-3; tentatively, D is TRBD1 (6 bases). CDR3 length: 16 amino acids. V lost 0 bases and J 1 base, leaving 12 bases between the germline ends. The germline V gene has CDR1 SGDLS and CDR2 YYNGEE. The CDR3 nucleotides read TGTGCCAGCAGCGTAGGGGCAGGGGCTCGCACAGATACGCAGTATTTT. Amino acids: CASSVGAGARTDTQYF.

This clone was observed once. The rearrangement links TRBV6-5 to TRBJ2-5; 9 positions match TRBD1. V was clipped by 2 bases and J by 5 bases; unmatched bases: 6. The CDR3 has 15 amino acids. Germline V gene sequence: CDR1 MNHEY, CDR2 SVGAGI. CDR3 region: CASSYGTGRVETQYF. The CDR3 DNA reads as TGTGCCAGCAGTTACGGGACAGGGAGGGTGGAGACCCAGTACTTC.

The chain carries TRBV5-1 and TRBJ2-3; 10 bases map to TRBD1. From germline, CDR1 is SGHRS and CDR2 YFSETQ. This CDR3 is built from 14 residues. V lost 3 bases, J lost 5 bases, and 3 bases stayed unmatched. CDR3 residues: CASSWDRGKDTQYF. Written as DNA, the CDR3 is TGCGCCAGCAGCTGGGACAGGGGAAAAGATACGCAGTATTTT.

The chain carries TRBV6-6 and TRBJ1-1; D is unresolved. V was cut by 6 bases and J by 1 base, with 9 bases left in between. The CDR3 runs to 13 residues. Germline V gene lookup returns CDR1 MNHNY and CDR2 SVGAGI (reference sequence). This chain's CDR3 is CASRKAGNTEAFF. CDR3 DNA: TGTGCCAGCAGAAAGGCAGGGAACACTGAAGCTTTCTTT.

The chain carries TRBV4-1 and TRBJ2-1, with D possibly being TRBD1 (6 bases). The germline V and J ends were trimmed by 0 bases and 7 bases, with 10 bases remaining between them. The CDR3 totals 14 residues. CDR1 is MGHRA, CDR2 YSYEKL, per germline. The CDR3 DNA follows: TGCGCCAGCAGCCAAGAAGCCCAGGGGAATGAGCAGTTCTTC. Protein: CASSQEAQGNEQFF.

The rearrangement uses TRBV28 and TRBJ1-1, with D perhaps matching TRBD1 (6 bases). The V gene's germline CDR1 is MDHEN and CDR2 SYDVKM. The V end was cut by 3 bases, the J end by 3 bases, with 11 bases between. The CDR3 covers 14 residues. The chain's CDR3 is CASSLDGQYTEAFF. The CDR3 coding sequence is TGTGCCAGCAGTTTGGATGGACAGTACACTGAAGCTTTCTTT. The full variable domain, in which reference TRBV28 and TRBJ1-1 provide the parts outside the CDR3, is DVKVTQSSRYLVKRTGEKVFLECVQDMDHENMFWYRQDPGLGLRLIYFSYDVKMKEKGDIPEGYSVSREKKERFSLILESASTNQTSMYLCASSLDGQYTEAFFGQGTRLTVV.

The V gene is TRBV5-1, the J gene TRBJ2-7; 7 positions agree with TRBD1. V lost 5 bases to trimming and J lost 3 bases; unmatched junction nucleotides: 5. There are 13 residues in the CDR3. CDR1 and CDR2 from the germline V gene are SGHRS and YFSETQ. The CDR3 bases are TGCGCCAGCAGTGCCGGGACAGTCTACGAGCAGTACTTC. The encoded protein is CASSAGTVYEQYF.